These T cell receptor beta chains were read from a single sample in a study of radiotherapy plus CTLA-4 blockade in lung cancer. Some clones are missing from TCRdb's copy, which holds only in-frame ones; the method was immunoSEQ multiplex PCR. The top ten clones hold 0.82% of a sample with around 80,000 clones, 83% of them seen once. The input for sequencing was peripheral blood, taken from a patient treated with radiotherapy plus ipilimumab. The receptors come from a human donor with non-small cell lung cancer who had stable disease on radiotherapy plus ipilimumab. Both conserved end residues are part of each CDR3. D genes are given only for firm matches. The size entry is marked missing in some rows and otherwise reads once, few, many or a size class.

clone_size	j_call	d_call	v_call	cdr3_aa	cdr3_nt
NA	TRBJ2-3	NA	TRBV5-5	CASSVRSTDTQYF	TGTGCCAGCAGCGTCCGTTCCACAGATACGCAGTATTTT
NA	TRBJ2-5	NA	TRBV7-8	CASSLETVQTPPETQYF	TGTGCCAGCAGCTTAGAAACGGTCCAGACCCCACCAGAGACCCAGTACTTC
NA	TRBJ2-3	NA	TRBV9	CASSDIADTQYF	TGTGCCAGCAGCGACATAGCAGATACGCAGTATTTT
once	TRBJ2-3	NA	TRBV20-1	CSASDMNTQYF	TGCAGTGCTAGTGATATGAATACGCAGTATTTT
NA	TRBJ2-1	NA	TRBV7-2	CASSLRQGNEQFF	TGTGCCAGCAGCTTAAGGCAGGGGAATGAGCAGTTCTTC
NA	TRBJ2-7	NA	TRBV5-1	CASSNPQGPEQYF	TGCGCCAGCAGCAACCCTCAGGGACCCGAGCAGTACTTC
NA	TRBJ2-7	TRBD1	TRBV7-8	CASSLASSFGTGVNYEQYF	TGTGCCAGCAGCTTAGCTTCGTCTTTCGGGACAGGGGTAAACTACGAGCAGTACTTC
NA	TRBJ1-3	NA	TRBV11-2	CASSLEGTLSGNTIYF	TGTGCCAGCAGCTTAGAGGGGACACTCTCTGGAAACACCATATATTTT
NA	TRBJ2-1	TRBD2	TRBV7-3	CASSLAGGYNEQFF	TGTGCCAGCAGCCTAGCGGGGGGATACAATGAGCAGTTCTTC
NA	TRBJ1-5	TRBD1	TRBV10-3	CAISESWGQLNQPQHF	TGTGCCATCAGTGAGTCGTGGGGACAGCTCAATCAGCCCCAGCATTTT
NA	TRBJ2-7	TRBD1	TRBV30	CAWSAGTGRYEQYF	TGTGCCTGGAGTGCTGGGACAGGGAGATACGAGCAGTACTTC
NA	TRBJ2-3	TRBD2	TRBV11-2	CASSLRKVAGGITDTQYF	TGTGCCAGCAGCTTAAGAAAGGTAGCGGGGGGCATCACAGATACGCAGTATTTT
NA	TRBJ2-3	TRBD1	TRBV7-8	CASSLGQVSTDTQYF	TGTGCCAGCAGCTTGGGACAGGTCAGCACAGATACGCAGTATTTT
NA	TRBJ1-5	NA	TRBV28	CASSLFAGQRTQPQHF	TGTGCCAGCAGTTTATTTGCCGGACAGCGGACTCAGCCCCAGCATTTT
NA	TRBJ1-6	NA	TRBV5-5	CASSLGMKSPLHF	TGTGCCAGCAGCTTGGGCATGAAGTCACCCCTCCACTTT
NA	TRBJ2-7	NA	TRBV4-1	CASSQGQVVSGAYEQYF	TGCGCCAGCAGCCAAGGGCAAGTCGTAAGCGGAGCCTACGAGCAGTACTTC
NA	TRBJ2-6	TRBD1	TRBV5-1	CASSYYRGSGANVLTF	TGCGCCAGCAGCTATTACAGGGGGTCTGGGGCCAACGTCCTGACTTTC
NA	TRBJ2-5	NA	TRBV7-2	CASSLVISATQYF	TGTGCCAGCAGCTTAGTAATCTCGGCGACCCAGTACTTC
NA	TRBJ2-2	NA	TRBV5-1	CASSNVNTGELFF	TGCGCCAGCAGCAATGTTAACACCGGGGAGCTGTTTTTT
NA	TRBJ2-1	NA	TRBV7-2	CASSLRGDPYNEQFF	TGTGCCAGCAGCTTAAGAGGGGATCCTTACAATGAGCAGTTCTTC
once	TRBJ2-1	NA	TRBV9	CASSVVGEIFNEQFF	TGTGCCAGCAGCGTAGTTGGTGAGATTTTTAATGAGCAGTTCTTC
NA	TRBJ2-4	NA	TRBV30	CAWSVSEVNIQYF	TGTGCCTGGAGTGTTTCCGAAGTTAACATTCAGTACTTC
NA	TRBJ2-7	TRBD1	TRBV18	CASSPLRTGTYEQYF	TGTGCCAGCTCACCACTCCGGACAGGGACCTACGAGCAGTACTTC
few	TRBJ1-1	TRBD1	TRBV28	CASSFQGAHITFF	TGTGCCAGCAGTTTCCAGGGGGCCCATATAACTTTCTTT
NA	TRBJ2-3	NA	TRBV9	CASSVGGLPGDTQYF	TGTGCCAGCAGCGTAGGCGGCCTCCCGGGGGATACGCAGTATTTT
once	TRBJ2-1	NA	TRBV9	CASSVGHEQFF	TGTGCCAGCAGCGTAGGGCATGAGCAGTTCTTC
few	TRBJ2-1	TRBD1	TRBV6-4	CASSAVRDSEQFF	TGTGCCAGCAGTGCCGTCCGGGACAGTGAGCAGTTCTTC
NA	TRBJ1-4	NA	TRBV7-2	CASSLYGGNEKLFF	TGTGCCAGCAGCTTATACGGGGGTAATGAAAAACTGTTTTTT
NA	TRBJ1-1	NA	TRBV6-6	CASSMGQVQVF	TGTGCCAGCAGCATGGGGCAGGTCCAGGTCTTT
NA	TRBJ2-1	NA	TRBV11-2	CASSLGLSSYNEQFF	TGTGCCAGCAGCTTAGGCCTTTCTTCCTACAATGAGCAGTTCTTC
NA	TRBJ2-3	NA	TRBV5-1	CASSLAGRTTDTQYF	TGCGCCAGCAGCTTGGCGGGACGGACCACAGATACGCAGTATTTT
NA	TRBJ1-2	TRBD1	TRBV27	CASSSAPQGADYGYTF	TGTGCCAGCAGTTCCGCCCCACAGGGGGCCGACTATGGCTACACCTTC
NA	TRBJ2-7	NA	TRBV21-1	CASSKFGDRNVYEQYF	TGTGCCAGCAGCAAATTCGGGGACAGAAACGTCTACGAGCAGTACTTC
NA	TRBJ1-1	TRBD1	TRBV7-9	CASSLAGGRKGTEAFF	TGTGCCAGCAGCTTAGCAGGGGGCAGGAAGGGGACTGAAGCTTTCTTT
few	TRBJ2-7	TRBD1	TRBV5-4	CASSPGQGRYEQYF	TGTGCCAGCAGCCCGGGACAGGGCCGGTACGAGCAGTACTTC
NA	TRBJ1-1	NA	TRBV27	CASSLSRDTEAFF	TGTGCCAGCAGTTTATCGCGGGACACTGAAGCTTTCTTT
once	TRBJ2-1	TRBD2	TRBV6-1	CANSEAGFEQFF	TGTGCCAACAGTGAAGCGGGGTTTGAGCAGTTCTTC
NA	TRBJ2-3	TRBD1	TRBV10-3	CAISDRQGADTQYF	TGTGCCATCAGTGACCGACAGGGGGCAGATACGCAGTATTTT
NA	TRBJ1-5	NA	TRBV6-6	CASSRQLNQPQHF	TGTGCCAGCAGCAGACAGCTCAATCAGCCCCAGCATTTT
NA	TRBJ1-4	NA	TRBV5-1	CASSLAQGDGYEKLFF	TGCGCCAGCAGCTTGGCGCAGGGTGACGGATATGAAAAACTGTTTTTT
NA	TRBJ1-1	NA	TRBV11-1	CASSLMWGSGTEAFF	TGTGCCAGCAGCTTAATGTGGGGGAGTGGAACTGAAGCTTTCTTT
NA	TRBJ2-7	TRBD2	TRBV7-6	CASSLVASGGSSYEQYF	TGTGCCAGCAGCTTAGTTGCTAGCGGGGGGAGCTCCTACGAGCAGTACTTC
NA	TRBJ2-5	NA	TRBV7-2	CASSLSRTVASTQYF	TGTGCCAGCAGCTTATCCCGGACGGTAGCCTCGACCCAGTACTTC
NA	TRBJ1-2	NA	TRBV7-9	CATGEAISGYTF	TGTGCCACAGGGGAGGCGATAAGTGGCTACACCTTC
NA	TRBJ2-5	NA	TRBV9	CASSVEGRTQETQYF	TGTGCCAGCAGCGTCGAGGGGAGGACCCAAGAGACCCAGTACTTC
NA	TRBJ1-5	TRBD1	TRBV5-1	CASSPGQGGQPQHF	TGCGCCAGCAGCCCAGGACAGGGAGGTCAGCCCCAGCATTTT
NA	TRBJ1-2	TRBD1	TRBV4-2	CASSQETGGYGYTF	TGTGCCAGCAGCCAAGAGACAGGGGGCTATGGCTACACCTTC
NA	TRBJ2-1	TRBD2	TRBV5-1	CASSLTTSGVEQFF	TGCGCCAGCAGCCTAACCACTAGCGGGGTAGAGCAGTTCTTC
NA	TRBJ2-5	NA	TRBV27	CASSLQSRGETQYF	TGTGCCAGCAGTTTACAGAGTAGGGGGGAGACCCAGTACTTC
NA	TRBJ1-1	NA	TRBV29-1	CSVRRGGEAFF	TGCAGCGTCCGGCGGGGAGGGGAAGCTTTCTTT
once	TRBJ2-1	TRBD2	TRBV2	CASTTTSGSWEQFF	TGTGCCAGCACCACAACTAGCGGGAGTTGGGAGCAGTTCTTC
NA	TRBJ2-1	NA	TRBV11-2	CASSLAQGAYNEQFF	TGTGCCAGCAGCTTGGCCCAGGGCGCCTACAATGAGCAGTTCTTC
few	TRBJ2-7	TRBD1	TRBV7-9	CASSLGPKRTGGPYEQYF	TGTGCCAGCAGCTTAGGTCCCAAACGGACAGGGGGCCCCTACGAGCAGTACTTC
NA	TRBJ1-1	NA	TRBV5-1	CASDLGGGTEAFF	TGCGCCAGTGATTTGGGAGGGGGTACTGAAGCTTTCTTT
NA	TRBJ2-6	NA	TRBV11-2	CASSNKEKQQSRANVLTF	TGTGCCAGCAGCAATAAGGAAAAGCAACAAAGTCGGGCCAACGTCCTGACTTTC
NA	TRBJ1-1	NA	TRBV9	CASSEVKGVNTEAFF	TGTGCCAGCAGCGAAGTTAAGGGGGTGAACACTGAAGCTTTCTTT
NA	TRBJ2-1	TRBD2	TRBV7-6	CASSLLAGGTEQFF	TGTGCCAGCAGCTTACTAGCGGGAGGGACTGAGCAGTTCTTC